This T cell receptor (beta chain) emerged from a study of shared clonotypes between healthy human individuals. It was about 210 ng DNA, about 30,000 T cell genomes, that sorted-subset replicate PCRs used. Profiled with immunoSEQ multiplex PCR; TCRdb holds only in-frame clones, not every one. The top ten hold about 0.37% of the sample, which has roughly 2.2 million clones, 85% to 95% seen once. Donation came from healthy HIV-negative adults that had no recent acute infections or vaccinations. This clone was detected once. Other DNA sequences in this sample translate to the same CDR3. Trimming cost V 0 bases and J 5 bases, with 8 bases left between them. The CDR3 is made up of 13 amino acids. Germline V CDR1 and CDR2: SGHDT, YYEEEE.

The chain has TRBV5-6 and TRBJ2-5; D not resolved. The sequencing sample was made of naive CD4+ T cells from PBMCs. Subset noted: CD45RA+ positively selected. The receptor's source is a man between 18 and 29 years old in good health. Some clones in this sample may be carry-over from other donors' samples. The CDR3 DNA reads TGTGCCAGCAGCTTGGGGCCAAGGGAGACCCAGTACTTC. This translates into CASSLGPRETQYF.